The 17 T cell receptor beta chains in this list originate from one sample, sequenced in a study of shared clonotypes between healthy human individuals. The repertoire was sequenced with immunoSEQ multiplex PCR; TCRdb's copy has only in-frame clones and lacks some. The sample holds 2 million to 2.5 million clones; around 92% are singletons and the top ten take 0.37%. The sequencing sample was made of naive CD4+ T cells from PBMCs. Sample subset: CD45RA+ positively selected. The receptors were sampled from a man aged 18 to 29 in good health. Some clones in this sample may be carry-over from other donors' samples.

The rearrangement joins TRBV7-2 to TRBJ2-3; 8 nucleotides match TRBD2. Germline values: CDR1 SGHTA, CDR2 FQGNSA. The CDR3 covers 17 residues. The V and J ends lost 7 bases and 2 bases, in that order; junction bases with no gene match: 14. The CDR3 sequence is CASTLAGGTQYTDTQYF. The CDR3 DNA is TGTGCCAGCACCCTGGCGGGGGGAACCCAATACACAGATACGCAGTATTTT. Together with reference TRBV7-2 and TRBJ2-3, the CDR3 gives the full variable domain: GAGVSQSPSNKVTEKGKDVELRCDPISGHTALYWYRQSLGQGLEFLIYFQGNSAPDKSGLPSDRFSAERTGGSVSTLTIQRTQQEDSAVYLCASTLAGGTQYTDTQYFGPGTRLTVL.

CDR3 sequence reads: CASSVEGRTLYNEQFF. The CDR3 DNA is TGTGCCAGCAGCGTAGAAGGCAGGACCCTCTACAATGAGCAGTTCTTC. J is TRBJ2-1 and V is TRBV9; no definite D call. The CDR3 is 16 residues long. Germline V gene sequence: CDR1 SGDLS, CDR2 YYNGEE. V was clipped by 0 bases and J by 3 bases, with 13 bases between them.

The CDR3 DNA follows: TGTGCCAGCAGTCAAACAGGGATAACTGAAGCTTTCTTT. Its translation: CASSQTGITEAFF. This chain uses TRBV7-9 with TRBJ1-1; D is perhaps TRBD1 (6 bases). Germline CDR1 SEHNR, CDR2 FQNEAQ (reference sequence). V gave up 6 bases and J gave up 5 bases, with 13 bases separating them. The CDR3 covers 13 residues. Variable domain in full (rest from reference TRBV7-9 and TRBJ1-1): DTGVSQNPRHKITKRGQNVTFRCDPISEHNRLYWYRQTLGQGPEFLTYFQNEAQLEKSRLLSDRFSAERPKGSFSTLEIQRTEQGDSAMYLCASSQTGITEAFFGQGTRLTVV.

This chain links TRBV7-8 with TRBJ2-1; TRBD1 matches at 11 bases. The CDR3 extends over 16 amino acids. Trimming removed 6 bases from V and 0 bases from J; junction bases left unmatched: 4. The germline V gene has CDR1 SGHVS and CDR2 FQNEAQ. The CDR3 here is CASSPGTGGSYNEQFF. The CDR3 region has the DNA TGTGCCAGCAGTCCCGGGACAGGGGGCTCCTACAATGAGCAGTTCTTC.

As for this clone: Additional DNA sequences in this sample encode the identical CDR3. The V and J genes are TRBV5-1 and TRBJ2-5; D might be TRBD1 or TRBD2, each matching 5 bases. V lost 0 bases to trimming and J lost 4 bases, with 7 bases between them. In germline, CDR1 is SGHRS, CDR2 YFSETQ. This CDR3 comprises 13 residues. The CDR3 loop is CASSLEGTETQYF. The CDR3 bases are TGCGCCAGCAGCTTGGAGGGGACAGAGACCCAGTACTTC.

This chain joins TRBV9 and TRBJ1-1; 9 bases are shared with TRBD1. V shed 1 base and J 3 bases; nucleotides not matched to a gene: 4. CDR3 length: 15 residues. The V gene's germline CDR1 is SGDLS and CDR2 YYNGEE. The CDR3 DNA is TGTGCCAGCAGCGTACTGACAGGGGGGTACACTGAAGCTTTCTTT. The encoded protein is CASSVLTGGYTEAFF.

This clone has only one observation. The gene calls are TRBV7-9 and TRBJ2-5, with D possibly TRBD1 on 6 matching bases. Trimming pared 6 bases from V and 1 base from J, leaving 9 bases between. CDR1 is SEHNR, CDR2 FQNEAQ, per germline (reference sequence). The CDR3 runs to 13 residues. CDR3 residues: CASRLQGQETQYF. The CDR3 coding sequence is TGTGCCAGCAGGTTACAGGGCCAAGAGACCCAGTACTTC.

As DNA, the CDR3 is TGTGCCACCTCCCGAGGCGGAACGAACACTGAAGCTTTCTTT. Encoded protein: CATSRGGTNTEAFF. The chain employs TRBV28 and TRBJ1-1; no firm D call. Germline V CDR1 and CDR2: MDHEN, SYDVKM. This CDR3 comprises 14 residues. Trimming took 10 bases from V and 1 from J, leaving 16 bases between them.

The CDR3 region is CASSLTVGTGDREQYF. In DNA form, the CDR3 reads TGTGCCAGCAGCTTAACTGTTGGGACAGGGGATCGGGAGCAGTACTTC. The chain employs TRBV7-6 and TRBJ2-7, with 10 bases that match TRBD1. The CDR3 is made up of 16 amino acids. V shed 2 bases, J shed 7 bases, and the junction held 11 bases outside the gene matches. Germline V gene data show CDR1 as SGHVS and CDR2 as FNYEAQ.

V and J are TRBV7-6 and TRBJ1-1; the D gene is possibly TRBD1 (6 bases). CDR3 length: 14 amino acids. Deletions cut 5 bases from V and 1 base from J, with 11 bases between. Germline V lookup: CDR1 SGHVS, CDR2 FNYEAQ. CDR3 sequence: CASSPQGPNTEAFF. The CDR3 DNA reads TGTGCCAGCAGCCCACAGGGACCGAACACTGAAGCTTTCTTT.

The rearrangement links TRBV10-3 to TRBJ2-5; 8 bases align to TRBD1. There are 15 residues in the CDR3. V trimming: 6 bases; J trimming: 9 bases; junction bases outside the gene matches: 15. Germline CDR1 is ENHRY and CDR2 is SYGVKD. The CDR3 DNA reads TGTGCCATCAGCCCGCTCGGGACAGGCCTATGGGCCCAGTACTTC. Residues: CAISPLGTGLWAQYF.

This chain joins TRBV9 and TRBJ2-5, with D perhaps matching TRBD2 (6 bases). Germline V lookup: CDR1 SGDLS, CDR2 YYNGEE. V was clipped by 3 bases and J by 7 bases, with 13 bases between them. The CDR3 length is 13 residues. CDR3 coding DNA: TGTGCCAGCAGCGGGGACTTATCTGGGACCCAGTACTTC. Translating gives CASSGDLSGTQYF.

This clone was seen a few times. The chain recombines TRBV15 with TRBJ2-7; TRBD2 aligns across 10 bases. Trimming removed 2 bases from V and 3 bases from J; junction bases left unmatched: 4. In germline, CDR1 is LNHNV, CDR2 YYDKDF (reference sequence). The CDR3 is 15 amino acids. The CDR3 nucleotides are TGTGCCACCAGCAGAACCTTAGCGGGAGGCTACGAGCAGTACTTC. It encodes CATSRTLAGGYEQYF.

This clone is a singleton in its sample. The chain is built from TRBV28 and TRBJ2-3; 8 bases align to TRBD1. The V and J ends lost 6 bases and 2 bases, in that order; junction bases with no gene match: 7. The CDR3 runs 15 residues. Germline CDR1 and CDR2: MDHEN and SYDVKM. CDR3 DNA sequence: TGTGCCAGCAGACCAGGGGGCGGACCCACAGATACGCAGTATTTT. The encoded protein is CASRPGGGPTDTQYF.

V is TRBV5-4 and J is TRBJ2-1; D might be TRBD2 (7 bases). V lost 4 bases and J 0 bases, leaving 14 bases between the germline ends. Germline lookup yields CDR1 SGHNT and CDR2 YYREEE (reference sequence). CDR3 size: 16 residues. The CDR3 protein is CASSGGRESSYNEQFF. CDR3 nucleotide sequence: TGTGCCAGCAGCGGGGGGCGGGAGAGCTCCTACAATGAGCAGTTCTTC.

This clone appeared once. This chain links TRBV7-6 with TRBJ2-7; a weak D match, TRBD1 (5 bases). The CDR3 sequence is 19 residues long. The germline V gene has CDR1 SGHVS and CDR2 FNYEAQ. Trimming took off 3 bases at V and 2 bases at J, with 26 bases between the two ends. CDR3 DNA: TGTGCCAGCAGCTTGCCGCAGGGTCCTCTGCTGTCGTCGGCCTACGAGCAGTACTTC. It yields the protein CASSLPQGPLLSSAYEQYF.

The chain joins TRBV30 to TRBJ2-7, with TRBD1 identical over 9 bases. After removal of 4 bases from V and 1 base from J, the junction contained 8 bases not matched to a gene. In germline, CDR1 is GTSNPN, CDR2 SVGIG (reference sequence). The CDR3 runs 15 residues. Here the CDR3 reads CAWTRRDRDSYEQYF. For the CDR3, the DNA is TGTGCCTGGACCCGCCGGGACAGGGATTCCTACGAGCAGTACTTC.